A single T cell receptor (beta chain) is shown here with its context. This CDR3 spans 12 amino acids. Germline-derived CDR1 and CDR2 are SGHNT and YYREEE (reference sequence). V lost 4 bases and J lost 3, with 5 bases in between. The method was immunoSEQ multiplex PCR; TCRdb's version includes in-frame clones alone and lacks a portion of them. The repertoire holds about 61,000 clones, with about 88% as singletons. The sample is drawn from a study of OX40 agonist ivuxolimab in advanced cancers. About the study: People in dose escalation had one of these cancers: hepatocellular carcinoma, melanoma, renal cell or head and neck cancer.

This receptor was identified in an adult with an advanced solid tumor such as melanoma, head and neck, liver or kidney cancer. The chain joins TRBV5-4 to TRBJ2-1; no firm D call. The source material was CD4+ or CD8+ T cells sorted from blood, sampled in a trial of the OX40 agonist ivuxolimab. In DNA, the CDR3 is TGTGCCAGCAGCACCGTCTACAATGAGCAGTTCTTC. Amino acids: CASSTVYNEQFF.